This T cell receptor beta chain comes out of a study of blood T cell repertoires in COVID-19. V shed 1 base and J 8 bases; nucleotides not matched to a gene: 4. Germline V gene sequence: CDR1 KGHDR, CDR2 SFDVKD. The length of the CDR3 is 15 residues. Sequencing was performed with immunoSEQ multiplex PCR; in TCRdb, only in-frame clones are kept and a portion is missing. The sample includes some 200,000 clones, about 86% seen only once; the top ten take less than 9.5%. The source of this sequence is a man aged 35-49 years who had recovered from COVID-19. The sample comprised PBMCs or T cells enriched from blood (not recorded which). V and J are TRBV24-1 and TRBJ1-6, with 7 positions matching TRBD1. CDR3 amino acids: CATSDLGTVDSPLHF. In DNA form, the CDR3 reads TGTGCCACCAGTGATTTAGGGACAGTTGATTCACCCCTCCACTTT.